The rows below give T cell receptor beta chains drawn from one sample of a study of T cells in Graves' hyperthyroidism and ophthalmopathy. TCRdb re-called the multiplex PCR reads with MiXCR, one entry per CDR3 protein. Of 600,000 to 800,000 distinct CDR3 sequences in the sample, 35% are singletons; the top ten hold around 31%. Sequenced input: blood. These receptors all come from a woman aged 35 to 49 with Graves' hyperthyroidism. Both conserved end residues are part of each CDR3. D genes are given only for firm matches. Rows may omit the clone size; those that give it use once, few, many or a size class.

clone size: once
V gene: TRBV9
J gene: TRBJ1-2
D gene: TRBD1
CDR3 DNA: TGTGCCAGCAGCCAAGAAAGACAGGGGACCAACTATGGCTACACCTTC
CDR3 protein: CASSQERQGTNYGYTF

clone size: few
V gene: TRBV7-2
J gene: TRBJ1-1
D gene: TRBD1
CDR3 DNA: TGTGCCAGCAGCTTAGCGGACAGGGGGAGACTCATGAACACTGAAGCTTTCTTT
CDR3 protein: CASSLADRGRLMNTEAFF

clone size: .
V gene: TRBV19
J gene: TRBJ2-2
D gene: .
CDR3 DNA: TGTGCCAGTAGTATAGAGGTTGGAGGGCGGTGGAACACCGGGGAGCTGTTTTTT
CDR3 protein: CASSIEVGGRWNTGELFF

clone size: .
V gene: TRBV7-6
J gene: TRBJ2-5
D gene: TRBD1
CDR3 DNA: TGTGCCAGCAGCTTATGGACAGGCCAACAAGAGACCCAGTACTTC
CDR3 protein: CASSLWTGQQETQYF

clone size: many
V gene: TRBV20-1
J gene: TRBJ2-7
D gene: TRBD1
CDR3 DNA: TGCAGTGCTAGAGATCGGGGACAGGGCTACGAGCAGTACTTC
CDR3 protein: CSARDRGQGYEQYF

clone size: many
V gene: TRBV19
J gene: TRBJ1-5
D gene: .
CDR3 DNA: TGTGCCAGTAGTATATCGGCAGGGTACCAGCCCCAGCATTTT
CDR3 protein: CASSISAGYQPQHF

clone size: .
V gene: TRBV7-8
J gene: TRBJ2-5
D gene: .
CDR3 DNA: TGTGCCAGCAGCTTAGCGGCGGGGCAGGGGAGGGAGGCCCAGTACTTC
CDR3 protein: CASSLAAGQGREAQYF

clone size: few
V gene: TRBV5-5
J gene: TRBJ2-5
D gene: .
CDR3 DNA: TGTGCCAGCATTGGGCGAATCGGGGAGACCCAGTACTTC
CDR3 protein: CASIGRIGETQYF

clone size: few
V gene: TRBV7-2
J gene: TRBJ2-4
D gene: .
CDR3 DNA: TGTGCCAGCAGCATCCCCCCTTTGGACATTCAGTACTTC
CDR3 protein: CASSIPPLDIQYF

clone size: .
V gene: TRBV7-9
J gene: TRBJ1-2
D gene: .
CDR3 DNA: TGTGCCAGCAGCCCCGGAGAGGTTGGGTTCTATGGCTACACCTTC
CDR3 protein: CASSPGEVGFYGYTF

clone size: .
V gene: TRBV6-5
J gene: TRBJ1-5
D gene: .
CDR3 DNA: TGTGCCAGCAGTTTGGAGCGGGGGGGAAATCAGCCCCAGCATTTT
CDR3 protein: CASSLERGGNQPQHF

clone size: .
V gene: TRBV20-1
J gene: TRBJ2-7
D gene: .
CDR3 DNA: TGCAGTGCTGGACGGAGACATCTCCTCTACGAGCAGTACTTC
CDR3 protein: CSAGRRHLLYEQYF

clone size: many
V gene: TRBV7-3
J gene: TRBJ1-2
D gene: .
CDR3 DNA: TGTGCCAGCAGCCACACGGTGGGCTATGGCTACACCTTC
CDR3 protein: CASSHTVGYGYTF

clone size: few
V gene: TRBV12-3/TRBV12-4
J gene: TRBJ2-7
D gene: TRBD1
CDR3 DNA: TGTGCCAGCAAACCGACAGGGGCAAGGTACGAGCAGTACTTC
CDR3 protein: CASKPTGARYEQYF

clone size: .
V gene: TRBV7-2
J gene: TRBJ2-7
D gene: .
CDR3 DNA: TGTGCCAGCAGCTTACTTCAGGGGGAGGTCTACGAGCAGTACTTC
CDR3 protein: CASSLLQGEVYEQYF

clone size: many
V gene: TRBV11-3
J gene: TRBJ2-5
D gene: .
CDR3 DNA: TGTGCCAGCAGCCCAGGTGGGATGGAGACCCAGTACTTC
CDR3 protein: CASSPGGMETQYF

clone size: few
V gene: TRBV7-9
J gene: TRBJ2-2
D gene: .
CDR3 DNA: TGTGCCAGCAGCTTAGAAGTGGTGGGGGAGCTGTTTTTT
CDR3 protein: CASSLEVVGELFF

clone size: many
V gene: TRBV29-1
J gene: TRBJ1-2
D gene: .
CDR3 DNA: TGCAGCGCTTCACGGGGTTCGGACTATGGCTACACCTTC
CDR3 protein: CSASRGSDYGYTF

clone size: many
V gene: TRBV15
J gene: TRBJ2-5
D gene: .
CDR3 DNA: TGTGCCACCAGCAGAGATCGTCTGGGACCTAACTTC
CDR3 protein: CATSRDRLGPNF

clone size: many
V gene: TRBV9
J gene: TRBJ1-2
D gene: .
CDR3 DNA: TGTGCCAGCAGCCTTTCCTCGACACCTAACTATGGCTACACCTTC
CDR3 protein: CASSLSSTPNYGYTF

clone size: many
V gene: TRBV2
J gene: TRBJ2-6
D gene: .
CDR3 DNA: TGTGCCAGCCACTTAATAATCTCTGGGGCCAACGTCCTGACTTTC
CDR3 protein: CASHLIISGANVLTF

clone size: many
V gene: TRBV24-1
J gene: TRBJ1-5
D gene: .
CDR3 DNA: TGTGCCACCAGTGCCCCCGGGACACACAATCAGCCCCAGCATTTT
CDR3 protein: CATSAPGTHNQPQHF

clone size: few
V gene: TRBV14
J gene: TRBJ2-5
D gene: .
CDR3 DNA: TGTGCCAGCAGCCCCTCTTGGGGCGGGGAGACCCAGTACTTC
CDR3 protein: CASSPSWGGETQYF

clone size: few
V gene: TRBV29-1
J gene: TRBJ1-1
D gene: .
CDR3 DNA: TGCAGCGCTGAAGGTATGAACACTGAAGCTTTCTTT
CDR3 protein: CSAEGMNTEAFF

clone size: .
V gene: TRBV14
J gene: TRBJ2-7
D gene: TRBD2
CDR3 DNA: TGTGCCAGCAGCATCGGGGCTAGCGGGAGGGCCCTATGGTCCTACGAGCAGTACTTC
CDR3 protein: CASSIGASGRALWSYEQYF

clone size: .
V gene: TRBV10-1
J gene: TRBJ1-5
D gene: TRBD1
CDR3 DNA: TGCGCCCTAGGGACAGTAAATCAGCCCCAGCATTTT
CDR3 protein: CALGTVNQPQHF

clone size: many
V gene: TRBV7-8
J gene: TRBJ2-7
D gene: TRBD1
CDR3 DNA: TGTGCCAGCAGCTTAGCCGGGACAGGGGGGGAGCAGTACTTC
CDR3 protein: CASSLAGTGGEQYF

clone size: .
V gene: TRBV11-2
J gene: TRBJ2-7
D gene: .
CDR3 DNA: TGTGCCAGCAGCTACCGGGGCCATTGGGGCTCCTACGAGCAGTACTTC
CDR3 protein: CASSYRGHWGSYEQYF

clone size: .
V gene: TRBV2
J gene: TRBJ2-5
D gene: TRBD1
CDR3 DNA: TGTGCCAGCACAGGGACAGGGATTGAGACCCAGTACTTC
CDR3 protein: CASTGTGIETQYF